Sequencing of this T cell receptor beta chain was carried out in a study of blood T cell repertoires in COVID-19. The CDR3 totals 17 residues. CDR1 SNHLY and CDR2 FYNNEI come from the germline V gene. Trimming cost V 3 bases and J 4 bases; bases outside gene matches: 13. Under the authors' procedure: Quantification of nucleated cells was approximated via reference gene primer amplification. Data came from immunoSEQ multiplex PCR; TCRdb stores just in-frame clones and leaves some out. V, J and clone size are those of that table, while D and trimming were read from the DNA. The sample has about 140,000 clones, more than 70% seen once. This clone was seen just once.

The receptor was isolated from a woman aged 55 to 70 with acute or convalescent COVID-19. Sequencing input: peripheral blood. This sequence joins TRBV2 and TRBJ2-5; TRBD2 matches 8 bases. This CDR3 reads CASSEPQRGPVGETQYF. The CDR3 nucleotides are TGTGCCAGCAGTGAGCCCCAGCGGGGGCCTGTGGGAGAGACCCAGTACTTC.